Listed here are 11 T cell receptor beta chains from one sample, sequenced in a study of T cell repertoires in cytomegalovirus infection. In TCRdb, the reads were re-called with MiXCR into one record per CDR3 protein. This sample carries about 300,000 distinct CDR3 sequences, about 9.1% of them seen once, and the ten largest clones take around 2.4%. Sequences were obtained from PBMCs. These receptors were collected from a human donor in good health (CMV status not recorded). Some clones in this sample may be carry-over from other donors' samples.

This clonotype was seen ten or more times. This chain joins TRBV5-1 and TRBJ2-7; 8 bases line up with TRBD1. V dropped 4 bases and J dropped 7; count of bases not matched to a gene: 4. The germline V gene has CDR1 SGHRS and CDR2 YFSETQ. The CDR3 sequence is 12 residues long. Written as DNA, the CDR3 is TGCGCCAGCAGCACCACAGGGGGGGAGCAGTACTTC. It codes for CASSTTGGEQYF.

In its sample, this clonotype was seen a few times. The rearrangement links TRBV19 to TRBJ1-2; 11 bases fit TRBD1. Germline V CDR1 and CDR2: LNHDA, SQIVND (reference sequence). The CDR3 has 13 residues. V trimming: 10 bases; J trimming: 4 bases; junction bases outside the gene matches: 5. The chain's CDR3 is CAIGQGAGYGYTF. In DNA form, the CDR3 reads TGTGCCATTGGACAGGGGGCCGGCTATGGCTACACCTTC.

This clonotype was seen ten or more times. The CDR3 protein is CASSPRTSGSYNEQFF. CDR3 sequence (DNA): TGTGCCAGCAGTCCGCGGACTAGCGGATCCTACAATGAGCAGTTCTTC. The chain couples TRBV12-3 or TRBV12-4 to TRBJ2-1; the match to TRBD2 covers 10 bases. CDR3 length: 16 amino acids. The trim removed 5 bases at V and 1 base at J, leaving 5 bases unmatched.

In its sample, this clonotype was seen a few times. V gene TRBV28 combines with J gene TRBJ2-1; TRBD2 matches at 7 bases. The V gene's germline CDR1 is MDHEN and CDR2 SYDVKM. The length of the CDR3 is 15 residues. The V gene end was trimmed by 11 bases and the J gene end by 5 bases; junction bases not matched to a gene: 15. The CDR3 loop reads CAVLWDWEGNNEQFF. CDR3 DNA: TGTGCCGTCCTTTGGGATTGGGAGGGGAACAATGAGCAGTTCTTC. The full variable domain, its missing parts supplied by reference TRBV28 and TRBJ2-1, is DVKVTQSSRYLVKRTGEKVFLECVQDMDHENMFWYRQDPGLGLRLIYFSYDVKMKEKGDIPEGYSVSREKKERFSLILESASTNQTSMYLCAVLWDWEGNNEQFFGPGTRLTVL.

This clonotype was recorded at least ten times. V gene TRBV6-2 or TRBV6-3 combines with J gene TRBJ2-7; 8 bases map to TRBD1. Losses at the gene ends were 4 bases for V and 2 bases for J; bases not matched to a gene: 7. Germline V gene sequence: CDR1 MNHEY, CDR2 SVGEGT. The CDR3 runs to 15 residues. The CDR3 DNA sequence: TGTGCCAGCAGTTGGCCTGGACAGGGTACCTACGAGCAGTACGTC. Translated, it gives CASSWPGQGTYEQYV.

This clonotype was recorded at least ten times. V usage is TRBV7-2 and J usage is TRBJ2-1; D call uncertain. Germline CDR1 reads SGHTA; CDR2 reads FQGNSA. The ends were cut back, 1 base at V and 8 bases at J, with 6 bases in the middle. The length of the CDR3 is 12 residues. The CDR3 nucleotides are TGTGCCAGCAGCTTAGGGGTGCATGAGCAGTTCTTC. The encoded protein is CASSLGVHEQFF.

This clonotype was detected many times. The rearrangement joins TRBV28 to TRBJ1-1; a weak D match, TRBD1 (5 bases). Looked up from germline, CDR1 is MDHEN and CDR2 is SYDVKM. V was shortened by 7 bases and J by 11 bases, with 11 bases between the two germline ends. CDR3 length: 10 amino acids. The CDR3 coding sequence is TGTGCCAGCAAAGGGGTATGGGCTTTCTTT. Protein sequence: CASKGVWAFF.

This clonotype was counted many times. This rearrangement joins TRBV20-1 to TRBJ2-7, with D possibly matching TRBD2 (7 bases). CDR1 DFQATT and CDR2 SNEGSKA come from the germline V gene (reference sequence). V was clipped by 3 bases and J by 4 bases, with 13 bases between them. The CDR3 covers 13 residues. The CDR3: CSARRGLRYEQYV. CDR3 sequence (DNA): TGCAGTGCTAGGCGGGGGCTCCGGTACGAGCAGTACGTC.

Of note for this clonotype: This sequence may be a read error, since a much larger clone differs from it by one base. The CDR3 sequence: CASTRSGNQPRHF. CDR3 DNA: TGTGCCAGCACTAGGTCAGGGAATCAGCCCCGGCATTTT. The chain uses TRBV2 and TRBJ1-5; possible D gene TRBD1, 5 bases. The CDR3 sequence is 13 residues long. Germline CDR1 reads SNHLY; CDR2 reads FYNNEI.

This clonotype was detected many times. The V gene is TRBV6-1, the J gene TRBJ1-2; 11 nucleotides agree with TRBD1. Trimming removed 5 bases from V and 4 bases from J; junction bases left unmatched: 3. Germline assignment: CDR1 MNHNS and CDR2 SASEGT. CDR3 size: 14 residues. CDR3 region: CASSRDRGAYGYTF. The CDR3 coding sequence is TGTGCCAGCAGTCGGGACAGGGGGGCCTATGGCTACACCTTC.

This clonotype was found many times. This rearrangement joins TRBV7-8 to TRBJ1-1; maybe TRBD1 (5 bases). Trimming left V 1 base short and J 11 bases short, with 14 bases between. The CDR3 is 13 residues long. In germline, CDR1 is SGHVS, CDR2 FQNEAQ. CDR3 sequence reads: CASSLVAGMGAFF. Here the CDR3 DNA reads TGTGCCAGCAGCTTAGTAGCAGGGATGGGGGCTTTCTTT.